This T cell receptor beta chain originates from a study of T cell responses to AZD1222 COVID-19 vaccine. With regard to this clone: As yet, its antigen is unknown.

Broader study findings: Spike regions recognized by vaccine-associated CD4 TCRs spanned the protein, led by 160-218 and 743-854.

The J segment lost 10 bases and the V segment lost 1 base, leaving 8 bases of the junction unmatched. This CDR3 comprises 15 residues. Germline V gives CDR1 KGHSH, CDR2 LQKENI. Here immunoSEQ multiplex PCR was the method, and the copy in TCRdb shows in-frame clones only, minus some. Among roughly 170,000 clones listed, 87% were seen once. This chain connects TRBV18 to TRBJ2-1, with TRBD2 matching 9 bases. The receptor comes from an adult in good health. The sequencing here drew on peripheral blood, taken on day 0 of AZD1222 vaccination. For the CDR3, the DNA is TGTGCCAGCTCACCACGGGCCACCCTAGCGGGGGAGCAGTTCTTC. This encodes CASSPRATLAGEQFF.